This TCR beta chain was identified during a study of shared clonotypes between healthy human individuals. The CDR3 contains 15 residues. The germline V gene has CDR1 SGHRS and CDR2 YFSETQ. With V trimmed by 0 bases and J by 16 bases, 9 bases remained unmatched. This clone was detected a few times. Donors had no recently reported acute infections or vaccinations and were HIV-negative. Genomic DNA for unsorted samples was obtained from 70 million to 100 million PBMCs. Assay runs were performed at deep level. The material for each subset, its genomic DNA, was split evenly across several immunoSEQ plates. Sequencing was performed with immunoSEQ multiplex PCR; in TCRdb, only in-frame clones are kept and a portion is missing. The sample has 500,000 to 650,000 clones, roughly four fifths seen once.

Material: PBMCs. The chain couples TRBV5-1 to TRBJ2-1; 14 bases align to TRBD2. The receptor comes from a woman in her thirties or forties in good health. Some clones in this sample may be carry-over from other donors' samples. CDR3 amino acids: CASSLAGLAGVHIFF. Written as DNA, the CDR3 is TGCGCCAGCAGCTTGGCGGGACTAGCGGGAGTACATATTTTCTTC.